This TCR beta chain was identified during a study of T cells after yellow fever vaccination. TCRdb re-analysed the 5' RACE reads in MiXCR, keeping a single row per CDR3 protein. The sample yields roughly 350,000 distinct CDR3 sequences, roughly 4.3% seen once. Germline CDR1 reads SGHTA; CDR2 reads FQGNSA. The CDR3 sequence is 14 residues long. The ends were cut back, 2 bases at V and 5 bases at J, with 11 bases in the middle. There are a few counts of this clonotype. The rearrangement links TRBV7-2 to TRBJ2-3; D possibly matches TRBD1 or TRBD2 (6 bases each). This TCR came from a man aged 18 to 30 who received the YFV17D yellow fever vaccine. The sample here was PBMCs, taken 5 days after the yellow fever booster vaccination. The CDR3 here is CASSLSGAVDTQYF. The CDR3 region has the DNA TGTGCCAGCAGCTTATCGGGGGCGGTAGATACGCAGTATTTT.